This T cell receptor (beta chain) was identified in a study of shared clonotypes between healthy human individuals. V lost 7 bases and J lost 0, with 10 bases in between. The germline V gene has CDR1 SNHLY and CDR2 FYNNEI. This CDR3 contains 13 residues. The table came from immunoSEQ multiplex PCR; TCRdb's copy has only in-frame clones and leaves some out. The sample lists around 2.1 million clones, about 93% occurring once. CD8 cells regarded as naive lacked CD45RO, were positively chosen for CCR7, and omitted terminally differentiated effector memory CD45RA+ cells. Comments on this clone: The antigen is unknown.

The study, taken as a whole, reports: In a few donors, roughly 5.2% of naive CD4 clonotypes appeared in common.

This rearrangement joins TRBV2 to TRBJ2-7; TRBD1 or TRBD2 may be the D gene (5 bases each). The sequencing sample was made of naive CD8+ T cells from PBMCs. This TCR was recovered from a man aged 18 to 30 in good health. Some clones in this sample may be carry-over from other donors' samples. The CDR3 nucleotides read TGTGCCAGCACCGGGACGGACTCCTACGAGCAGTACTTC. It yields the protein CASTGTDSYEQYF.